This T cell receptor (beta chain) was profiled in a study of post-analysis software for immune sequencing data. Study summary: Patients with relapsing-remitting, secondary progressive and progressive-relapsing multiple sclerosis courses were all represented.

Included in the TCR beta cDNA libraries were unique molecular identifiers. TCRdb analysed the PCR reads with MiXCR anew, one entry per CDR3 protein. The sample holds some 700,000 distinct CDR3 sequences, 59% seen once. The receptor was derived from a girl aged 2-15 years with multiple sclerosis. The sequencing input was blood.

CDR3 sequence: CASSDVGAVTEAFF. The CDR3 DNA follows: TGTGCCAGCAGTGACGTAGGGGCGGTCACTGAAGCTTTCTTT. The chain carries TRBV6-1 and TRBJ1-1; the D gene is possibly TRBD1 (5 bases). Trimming shortened V by 3 bases and J by 4 bases, and 12 bases separated the two germline ends. Per the germline V gene, CDR1 is MNHNS and CDR2 is SASEGT. The CDR3 is 14 residues long.